These T cell receptor beta chains were read from a single sample in a study of T cells in Graves' hyperthyroidism and ophthalmopathy. TCRdb called the multiplex PCR reads again in MiXCR, with one record for every CDR3 protein. The sample has about 410,000 distinct CDR3 sequences, roughly 14% seen once. The sample was blood. All receptors come from a woman between 25 and 40 years old with Graves' ophthalmopathy. Each CDR3 is given with its conserved first and last residue. Each record gives: V gene, J gene, clone size, D gene, CDR3 DNA, CDR3 protein. D genes are given only for firm matches. Size tells how often a clone was seen (once, few, many) or the class of an expanded clone, and some rows leave it out.

>TRBV6-1|TRBJ1-2|many|-
TGTGCCAGCAGATGGACAGCTGAAAGTAGCTATGGCTACACCTTC
CASRWTAESSYGYTF
>TRBV9|TRBJ1-1|many|-
TGTGCCAGCAGCCCCGCAGGAGGGGACACTGAAGCTTTCTTT
CASSPAGGDTEAFF
>TRBV19|TRBJ1-2|few|-
TGTGCCAGTACAGGTATACTGAGCGGCGCTTTTAACTATGGCTACACCTTC
CASTGILSGAFNYGYTF
>TRBV12-3/TRBV12-4|TRBJ1-6|-|-
TGTGCCAGCAGTTTAGTCATGTCGAAGAGCTCCTATAATTCACCCCTCCACTTT
CASSLVMSKSSYNSPLHF
>TRBV28|TRBJ1-2|many|-
TGTGCCAGCAGTTTAGAGGACTATGGCTACACCTTC
CASSLEDYGYTF
>TRBV6-1|TRBJ2-2|-|-
TGTGCCAGCAGGGATTTAGCCGGGGAGCTGTTTTTT
CASRDLAGELFF
>TRBV19|TRBJ2-7|few|TRBD1
TGTGCCAGTAGTATGGGGGACAGTCGACTCTACGAGCAGTACTTC
CASSMGDSRLYEQYF
>TRBV12-5|TRBJ1-1|many|-
TGTGCTAGTCGGGCGGGGGGTTTAGGTGAAGCTTTCTTT
CASRAGGLGEAFF
>TRBV30|TRBJ2-5|many|-
TGTGCCTGGAGTGTTCAGATCCAAGAGACCCAGTACTTC
CAWSVQIQETQYF
>TRBV6-6|TRBJ1-2|few|TRBD1
TGTGCCAGCAGTTACTCGGACAGGGAGGGTGGCTACACCTTC
CASSYSDREGGYTF
>TRBV11-2|TRBJ2-6|many|TRBD1
TGTGCCAGCAGCGCATTAAACCGGGACAGGGGGTTTTACGCTGGGGCCAACGTCCTGACTTTC
CASSALNRDRGFYAGANVLTF